This T cell receptor (beta chain) was sequenced in a study of T cell responses to AZD1222 COVID-19 vaccine (dated by TCRdb to 2020 to 2022). Some background on the complete study: A total of approximately 240 trial participants underwent TCR sequencing, of whom nearly 210 received two doses of AZD1222 and about 25 received two doses of the MenACWY control vaccine. Enrollment into the trials was organized by age into subgroups of 18-55, 56-69 and 70-plus years, and those subgroups contained roughly 160, 29 and 62 TCR-sequenced participants, respectively.

The V end gives up 2 bases and the J end 7 bases, leaving 5 bases in the junction not matched to a gene. The CDR3 sequence holds 15 residues, the cysteine and phenylalanine included. CDR3 DNA is the only sequence kept; it has 45 bases, read in frame from the first base. The germline V gene specifies SGHTA as CDR1 and FQGNSA as CDR2. The CDR3 regions of human TCRbeta chains were analyzed by immunosequencing. The study's own analysis went as follows. TCRs in the repertoires were compared against a reference library of SARS-CoV-2-specific TCRs that had been generated with the MIRA antigen-specificity platform. Breadth was defined as the fraction of unique TCRs that were SARS-CoV-2-associated. Depth was defined as the fraction of total T cells that were SARS-CoV-2-associated. Using the MIRA data, each spike-specific TCR was assigned both to the spike region to which the TCR was reactive and to a CD4 or CD8 class. Log10-transformed breadth and depth values were compared by one-way ANOVA with Sidak's multiple comparisons tests. In its TCRdb copy, this immuneACCESS table keeps in-frame sequences only and misses some clones. Where compared with another copy, unresolved V genes explain less than half of these, and the others have no known cause. The V and J calls and clone size come from that table; D and trimming were worked out from the DNA. The sample has under 70,000 clones on record, roughly 90% of them singletons. The ten largest account for around 15% of the sample.

What the research found in general, with its limitations: Conclusions about previously exposed vaccinees were limited because only six or seven AZD1222 recipients were SARS-CoV-2 seropositive at baseline. Because no day 14 peak-response samples were available, the repertoires could be characterized only after the peak T cell response. In the small 56-69-year group, the increase in depth fell short of significance, most likely because of low power. After two AZD1222 doses, both the breadth and the depth of spike-specific TCRs were significantly higher than at day 0 and than in MenACWY recipients. Most participants were white British and females outnumbered males, and the authors suggested that clonal diversity may have been underestimated. The vaccine-associated CD4 TCRs covered the entire spike protein, and the dominant responses fell in regions 160-218 and 743-854. Reportedly, close to half of the unique spike-specific TCRs recognized epitopes lying outside the regions that are mutated in the B.1.351 and B.1.1.7 variants.

Only a few counts were recorded for this clone. Its recognized antigen is unknown. Nothing much larger sits one base from this clone, and base qualities are not available. According to the study, the label for this sample's time point signals: about 28 days (+/-7) after the second vaccine dose. AZD1222 recipients with second doses at about 4 weeks or about 12 weeks were pooled, because spike-specific TCR depth and breadth did not differ between schedules. The vaccinee samples were drawn from two UK trials, COV001 and COV002, one of which was a single-blind randomized controlled phase 2/3 trial testing AZD1222 (ChAdOx1 nCoV-19) in healthy adults. For TCRbeta chain sequencing, PBMC samples were collected from trial participants at day 0 and at day 28 after the second dose.

This material consisted of peripheral blood, taken 28 days after the second AZD1222 dose. Rearrangement joined TRBV7-2 to TRBJ1-5, and 10 junctional nucleotides match TRBD1. The sequence came from an adult who received the AZD1222 COVID-19 vaccine. The CDR3 has the sequence CASSLRTGGNQPQHF. The sequence in DNA is TGTGCCAGCAGCTTAAGGACAGGGGGGAACCAGCCCCAGCATTTT. The entire variable domain, with the stretches around the CDR3 drawn from the reference TRBV7-2 and TRBJ1-5 proteins, is GAGVSQSPSNKVTEKGKDVELRCDPISGHTALYWYRQSLGQGLEFLIYFQGNSAPDKSGLPSDRFSAERTGGSVSTLTIQRTQQEDSAVYLCASSLRTGGNQPQHFGDGTRLSIL.